Each of the 2 T cell receptor beta chains below was sequenced from the same sample in a study of CD8 T cells in Susac syndrome. RNA was extracted with the RNeasy kit, and a quantity of about 0.5 to 1 ug was reverse transcribed using random hexamers. TCRdb reanalysed the immunoSEQ multiplex PCR reads using MiXCR and keeps one entry per CDR3 protein. The sample carries under 200,000 distinct CDR3 sequences, 85% to 95% recorded once. The sequenced material came from CD4+ T cells from PBMCs. All receptors derive from a human donor in good health.

The V call is TRBV11-2, the J call TRBJ2-1; tentatively, D is TRBD1 (6 bases). V was shortened by 8 bases and J by 9 bases, with 17 bases between the two germline ends. CDR1 SGHAT and CDR2 FQNNGV come from the germline V gene. The CDR3 totals 13 residues. The CDR3 DNA reads as TGTGCCAGCTCGTTGGGGGCGCAGGGTGAGCAGTTCTTC. Its protein is CASSLGAQGEQFF.

This clonotype was seen once. V is TRBV20-1 and J is TRBJ2-3; 9 bases agree with TRBD2. In germline, CDR1 is DFQATT, CDR2 SNEGSKA (reference sequence). V lost 0 bases to trimming and J lost 6 bases; unmatched junction nucleotides: 4. The CDR3 is 14 amino acids. CDR3 sequence (DNA): TGCAGTGCTAGAGAAGGGGCGGGAGGGGATACGCAGTATTTT. Protein product: CSAREGAGGDTQYF.